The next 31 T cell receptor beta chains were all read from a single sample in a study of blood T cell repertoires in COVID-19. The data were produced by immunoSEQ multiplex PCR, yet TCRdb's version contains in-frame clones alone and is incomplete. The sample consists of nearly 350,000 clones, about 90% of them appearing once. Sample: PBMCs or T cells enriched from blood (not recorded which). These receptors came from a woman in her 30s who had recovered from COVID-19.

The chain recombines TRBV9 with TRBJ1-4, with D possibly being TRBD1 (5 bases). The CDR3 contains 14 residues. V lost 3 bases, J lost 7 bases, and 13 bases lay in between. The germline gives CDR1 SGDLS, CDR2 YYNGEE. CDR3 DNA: TGTGCCAGCAGCGGCGGGGGATTTGGTGAAAAACTGTTTTTT. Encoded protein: CASSGGGFGEKLFF.

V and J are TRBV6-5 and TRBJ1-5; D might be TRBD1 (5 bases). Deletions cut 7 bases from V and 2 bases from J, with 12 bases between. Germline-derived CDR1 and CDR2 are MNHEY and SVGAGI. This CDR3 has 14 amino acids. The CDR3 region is CASIGGYGNQPQHF. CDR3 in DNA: TGTGCCAGCATCGGGGGTTACGGCAATCAGCCCCAGCATTTT.

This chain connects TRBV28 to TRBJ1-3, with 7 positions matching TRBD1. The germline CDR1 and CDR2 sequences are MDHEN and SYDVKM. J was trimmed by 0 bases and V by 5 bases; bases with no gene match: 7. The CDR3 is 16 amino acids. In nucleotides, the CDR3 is TGTGCCAGCAGTACCAATCACAGGGGCTCTGGAAACACCATATATTTT. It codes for CASSTNHRGSGNTIYF.

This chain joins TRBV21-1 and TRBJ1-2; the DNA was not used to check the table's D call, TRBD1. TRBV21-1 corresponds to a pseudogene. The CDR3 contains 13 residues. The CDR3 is CASSIRDRGGYTF. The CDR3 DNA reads TGTGCCAGCAGCATCCGGGACAGGGGTGGCTACACCTTC.

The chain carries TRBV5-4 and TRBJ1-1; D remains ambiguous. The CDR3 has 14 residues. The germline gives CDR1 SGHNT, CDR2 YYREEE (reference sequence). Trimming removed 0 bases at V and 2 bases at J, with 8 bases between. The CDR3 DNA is TGTGCCAGCAGCTTGGGGGGAGATAACACTGAAGCTTTCTTT. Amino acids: CASSLGGDNTEAFF. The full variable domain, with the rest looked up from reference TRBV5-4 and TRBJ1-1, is ETGVTQSPTHLIKTRGQQVTLRCSSQSGHNTVSWYQQALGQGPQFIFQYYREEENGRGNFPPRFSGLQFPNYSSELNVNALELDDSALYLCASSLGGDNTEAFFGQGTRLTVV.

The CDR3, as DNA: TGTGCCAGTAGTATAGAAGGCAGGGGGACCCCCAATCTCGGGAGGCCCCAGCATTTT. Its translation: CASSIEGRGTPNLGRPQHF. The V and J genes are TRBV19 and TRBJ1-5, with 7 positions matching TRBD1. The V segment lost 0 bases and the J segment 9 bases; nucleotides outside the gene matches: 20. Germline loops: CDR1 LNHDA, CDR2 SQIVND (reference sequence). CDR3 length: 19 amino acids.

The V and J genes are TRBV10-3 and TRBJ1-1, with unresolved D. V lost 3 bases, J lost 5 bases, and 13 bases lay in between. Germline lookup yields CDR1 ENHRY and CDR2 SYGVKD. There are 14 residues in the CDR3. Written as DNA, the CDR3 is TGTGCCATCAGTGATCGGCGGGGAGAAACTGAAGCTTTCTTT. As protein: CAISDRRGETEAFF.

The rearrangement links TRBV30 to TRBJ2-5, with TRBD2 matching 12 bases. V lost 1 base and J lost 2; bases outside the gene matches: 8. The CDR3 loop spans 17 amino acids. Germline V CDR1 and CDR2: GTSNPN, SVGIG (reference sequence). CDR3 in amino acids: CAWSASRTSGVQETQYF. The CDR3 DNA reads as TGTGCCTGGAGTGCATCCCGGACTAGCGGGGTGCAAGAGACCCAGTACTTC.

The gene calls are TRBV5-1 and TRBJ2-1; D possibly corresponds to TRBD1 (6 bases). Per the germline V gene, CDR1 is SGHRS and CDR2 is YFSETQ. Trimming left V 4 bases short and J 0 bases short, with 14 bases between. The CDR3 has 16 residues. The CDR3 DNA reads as TGCGCCAGCAGCACCAGACAGGCCCTCTCCTACAATGAGCAGTTCTTC. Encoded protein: CASSTRQALSYNEQFF.

CDR3 nucleotide sequence: TGCGCCAGCAGCCAAGGGGCGCTATCCTACGAGCAGTACTTC. Its protein is CASSQGALSYEQYF. The V call is TRBV4-1, the J call TRBJ2-7; D is ambiguous. The CDR3 is made up of 14 amino acids. Germline values: CDR1 MGHRA, CDR2 YSYEKL. Trimming took 1 base from V and 1 from J, leaving 8 bases between them.

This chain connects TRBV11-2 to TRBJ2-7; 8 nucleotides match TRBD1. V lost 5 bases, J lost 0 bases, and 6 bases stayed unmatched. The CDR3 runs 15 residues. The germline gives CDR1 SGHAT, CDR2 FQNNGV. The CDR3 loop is CASSTTGTGSYEQYF. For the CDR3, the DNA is TGTGCCAGCAGCACGACCGGGACAGGCTCCTACGAGCAGTACTTC.

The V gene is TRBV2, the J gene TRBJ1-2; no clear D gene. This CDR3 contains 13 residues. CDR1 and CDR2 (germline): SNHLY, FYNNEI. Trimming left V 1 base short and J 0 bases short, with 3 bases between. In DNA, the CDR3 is TGTGCCAGCAGTGAAGTCACTAACTATGGCTACACCTTC. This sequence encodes CASSEVTNYGYTF.

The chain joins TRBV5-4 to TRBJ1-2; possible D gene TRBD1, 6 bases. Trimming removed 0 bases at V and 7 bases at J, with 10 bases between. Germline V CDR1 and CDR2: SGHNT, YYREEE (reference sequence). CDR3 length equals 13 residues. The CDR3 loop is CASSLAQGSGYTF. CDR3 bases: TGTGCCAGCAGCTTGGCACAGGGAAGTGGCTACACCTTC.

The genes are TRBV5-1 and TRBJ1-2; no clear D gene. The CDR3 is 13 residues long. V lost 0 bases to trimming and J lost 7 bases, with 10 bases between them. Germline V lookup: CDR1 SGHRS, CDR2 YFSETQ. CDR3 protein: CASSLGQALGYTF. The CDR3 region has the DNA TGCGCCAGCAGCTTGGGGCAGGCGCTTGGCTACACCTTC.

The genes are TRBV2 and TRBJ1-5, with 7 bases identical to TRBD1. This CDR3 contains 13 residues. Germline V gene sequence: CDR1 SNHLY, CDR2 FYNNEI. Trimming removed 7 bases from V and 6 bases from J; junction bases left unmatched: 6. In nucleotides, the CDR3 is TGTGCCAGCACAGGGGGACATGGTCAGCCCCAGCATTTT. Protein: CASTGGHGQPQHF.

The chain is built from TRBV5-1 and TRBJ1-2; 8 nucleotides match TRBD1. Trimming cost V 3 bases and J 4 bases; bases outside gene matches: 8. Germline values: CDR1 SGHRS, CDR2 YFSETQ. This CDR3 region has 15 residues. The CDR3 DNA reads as TGCGCCAGCAGCTGGACAGGGTCCCAAACCTATGGCTACACCTTC. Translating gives CASSWTGSQTYGYTF.

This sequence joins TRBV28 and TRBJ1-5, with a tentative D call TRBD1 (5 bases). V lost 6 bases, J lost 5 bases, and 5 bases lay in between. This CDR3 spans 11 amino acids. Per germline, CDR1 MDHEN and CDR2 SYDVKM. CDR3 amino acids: CASRGDQPQHF. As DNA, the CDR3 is TGTGCCAGCAGAGGGGATCAGCCCCAGCATTTT.

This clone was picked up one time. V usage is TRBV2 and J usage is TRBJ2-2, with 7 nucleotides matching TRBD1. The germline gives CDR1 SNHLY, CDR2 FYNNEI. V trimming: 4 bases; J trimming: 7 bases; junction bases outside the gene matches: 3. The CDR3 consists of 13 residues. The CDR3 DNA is TGTGCCAGCAGTGGGCAGGGGGTCGGGGAGCTGTTTTTT. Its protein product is CASSGQGVGELFF.

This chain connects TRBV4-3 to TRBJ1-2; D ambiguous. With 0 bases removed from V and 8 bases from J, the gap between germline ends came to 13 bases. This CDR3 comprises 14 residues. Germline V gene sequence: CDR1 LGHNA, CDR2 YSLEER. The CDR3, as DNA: TGCGCCAGCAGCCAAGATCCGGGTGCCGGAGGCTACACCTTC. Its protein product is CASSQDPGAGGYTF.

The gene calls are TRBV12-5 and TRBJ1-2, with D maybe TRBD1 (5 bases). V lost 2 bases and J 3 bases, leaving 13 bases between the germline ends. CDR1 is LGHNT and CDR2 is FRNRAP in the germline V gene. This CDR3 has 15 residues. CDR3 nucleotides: TGTGCTAGTGGTTTGTGGGGCAGGGCCCACTATGGCTACACCTTC. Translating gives CASGLWGRAHYGYTF.

This chain's CDR3 is CASSGGVLGANQPQHF. The CDR3 DNA is TGTGCCAGCAGTGGGGGAGTTTTGGGGGCCAATCAGCCCCAGCATTTT. J is TRBJ1-5 and V is TRBV2; weak D call: TRBD1 (6 bases). With 4 bases removed from V and 3 bases from J, the gap between germline ends came to 16 bases. This CDR3 region has 16 residues. Germline CDR1 is SNHLY and CDR2 is FYNNEI.

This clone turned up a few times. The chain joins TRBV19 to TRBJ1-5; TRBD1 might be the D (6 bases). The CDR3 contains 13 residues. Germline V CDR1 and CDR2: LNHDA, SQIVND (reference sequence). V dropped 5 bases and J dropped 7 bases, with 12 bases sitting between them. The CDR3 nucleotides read TGTGCCAGTAGTGCACAGGGCGGACAGCCCCAGCATTTT. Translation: CASSAQGGQPQHF.

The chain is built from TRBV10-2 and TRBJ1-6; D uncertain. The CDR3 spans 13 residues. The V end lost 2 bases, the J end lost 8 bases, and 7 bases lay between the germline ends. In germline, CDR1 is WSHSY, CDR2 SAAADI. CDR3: CASSEPQDSPLHF. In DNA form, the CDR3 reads TGCGCCAGCAGTGAGCCCCAGGATTCACCCCTCCACTTT.

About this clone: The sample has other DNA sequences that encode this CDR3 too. The CDR3 loop is CASSLAGSNEKLFF. In nucleotides, the CDR3 is TGTGCCAGCAGTCTAGCAGGCTCTAATGAAAAACTGTTTTTT. The chain links TRBV7-9 to TRBJ1-4; D gene ambiguous. The V gene lost 6 bases and the J gene lost 3 bases, with 11 bases spanning the gap. Germline CDR1 reads SEHNR; CDR2 reads FQNEAQ (reference sequence). The CDR3 sequence is 14 residues long.

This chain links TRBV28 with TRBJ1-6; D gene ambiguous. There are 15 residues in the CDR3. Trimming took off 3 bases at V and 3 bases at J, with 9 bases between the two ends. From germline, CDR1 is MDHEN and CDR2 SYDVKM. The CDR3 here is CASSFRSGYNSPLHF. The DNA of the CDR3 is TGTGCCAGCAGTTTCAGGTCAGGCTATAATTCACCCCTCCACTTT.

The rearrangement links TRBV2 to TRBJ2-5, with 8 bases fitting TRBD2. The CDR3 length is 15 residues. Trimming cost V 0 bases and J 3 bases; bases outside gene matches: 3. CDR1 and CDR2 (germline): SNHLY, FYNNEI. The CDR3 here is CASSEARGEKETQYF. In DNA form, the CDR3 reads TGTGCCAGCAGTGAAGCGCGGGGGGAGAAAGAGACCCAGTACTTC.

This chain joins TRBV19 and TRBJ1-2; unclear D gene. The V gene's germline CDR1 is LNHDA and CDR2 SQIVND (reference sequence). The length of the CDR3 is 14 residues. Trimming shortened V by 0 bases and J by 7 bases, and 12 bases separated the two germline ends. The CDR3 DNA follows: TGTGCCAGTAGTATAGATCCCGGGGTCGGTGGCTACACCTTC. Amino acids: CASSIDPGVGGYTF.

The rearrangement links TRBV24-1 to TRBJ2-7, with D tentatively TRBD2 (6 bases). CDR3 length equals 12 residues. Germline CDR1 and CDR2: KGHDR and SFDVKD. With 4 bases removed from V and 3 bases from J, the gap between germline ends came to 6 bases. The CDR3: CATSEGGYEQYF. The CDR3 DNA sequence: TGTGCCACCAGTGAGGGGGGCTACGAGCAGTACTTC.

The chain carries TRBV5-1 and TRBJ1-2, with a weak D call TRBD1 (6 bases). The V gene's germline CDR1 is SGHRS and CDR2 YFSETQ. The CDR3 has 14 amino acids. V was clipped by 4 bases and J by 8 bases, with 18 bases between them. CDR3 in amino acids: CASSEDRSYGGYTF. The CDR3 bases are TGCGCCAGCAGCGAAGACAGGTCATATGGCGGCTACACCTTC. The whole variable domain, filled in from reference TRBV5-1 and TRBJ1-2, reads KAGVTQTPRYLIKTRGQQVTLSCSPISGHRSVSWYQQTPGQGLQFLFEYFSETQRNKGNFPGRFSGRQFSNSRSEMNVSTLELGDSALYLCASSEDRSYGGYTFGSGTRLTVV.

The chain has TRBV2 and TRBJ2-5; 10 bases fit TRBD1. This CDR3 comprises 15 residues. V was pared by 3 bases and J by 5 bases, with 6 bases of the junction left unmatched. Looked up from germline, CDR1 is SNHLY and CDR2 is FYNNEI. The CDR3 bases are TGTGCCAGCAGTGATCGGACAGGGGGTGGGGAGACCCAGTACTTC. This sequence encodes CASSDRTGGGETQYF.

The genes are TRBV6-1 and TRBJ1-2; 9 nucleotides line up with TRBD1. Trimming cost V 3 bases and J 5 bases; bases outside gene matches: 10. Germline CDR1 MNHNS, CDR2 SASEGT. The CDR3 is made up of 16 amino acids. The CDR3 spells CASSDREGTGRYGYTF. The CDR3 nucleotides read TGTGCCAGCAGTGACAGGGAAGGGACAGGGAGGTATGGCTACACCTTC.